This T cell receptor (beta chain) was found in a study of Graves' ophthalmopathy and Graves' hyperthyroidism. Overall study results and limits: Detected in blood as well were most expanded thyroid clonotypes with frequency above 0.001. The study's model predicted ophthalmopathy progression at about 68% sensitivity and about 72% specificity.

Serum thyroxine and TRAb, along with clinical symptoms, thyroid ultrasound and orbital computed tomography, were what diagnosis relied on. RNA transcripts yielded amplified TCR beta CDR3 regions. RT-PCR with HTBI primers came first, then second-round multiplex PCR. TCRdb processed the multiplex PCR reads anew with MiXCR; each CDR3 protein has one entry. In the table there are around 670,000 distinct CDR3 sequences, roughly 41% of which are singletons. This CDR3 has 14 amino acids. The J segment lost 9 bases and the V segment lost 3 bases, leaving 5 bases of the junction unmatched. The germline CDR1 and CDR2 sequences are SNHLY and FYNNEI. This clonotype was counted at least ten times. Its antigen is undetermined.

This TCR was sampled from an adult man with Graves' ophthalmopathy. Sequenced input: peripheral blood. This sequence joins TRBV2 and TRBJ1-6; 7 nucleotides agree with TRBD1. CDR3 sequence reads: CASSERQGFSPLHF. The CDR3 DNA is TGTGCCAGCAGTGAGAGACAGGGATTTTCACCCCTCCACTTT.